These T cell receptor beta chains were read from a single sample in a study of Graves' ophthalmopathy and Graves' hyperthyroidism. TCRdb re-called the multiplex PCR reads with MiXCR, one entry per CDR3 protein. In the table there are over 650,000 distinct CDR3 sequences, under 50% of which are singletons. The sample taken for sequencing was peripheral blood. Every receptor here comes from an adult man with Graves' ophthalmopathy. Both conserved end residues are part of each CDR3. A D gene is named only where the DNA matches it firmly. A row's size may be missing; if present it is once, few, many or a size class.

>TRBV5-1|15|TRBJ2-5|-|-
CASSLGAGDRETQYF
TGCGCCAGCAGCTTGGGGGCAGGCGACCGGGAGACCCAGTACTTC
>TRBV2|11|TRBJ2-6|-|-
CASTEGRLETF
TGTGCCAGCACTGAGGGGAGACTCGAGACTTTC
>TRBV11-3|14|TRBJ2-2|-|-
CASRFTANTGELFF
TGTGCCAGCAGGTTTACAGCGAACACCGGGGAGCTGTTTTTT
>TRBV27|14|TRBJ2-5|TRBD1|many
CASSSGTGGETQYF
TGTGCCAGCAGCTCCGGGACAGGGGGCGAGACCCAGTACTTC
>TRBV5-1|15|TRBJ1-1|-|many
CASSLEGSRNTEAFF
TGCGCCAGCAGCTTGGAGGGGAGCAGGAACACTGAAGCTTTCTTT
>TRBV12-3/TRBV12-4|14|TRBJ1-6|TRBD1|-
CASSGQGPRSPLHF
TGTGCCAGCAGCGGACAGGGGCCTCGTTCACCCCTCCACTTT
>TRBV7-8|14|TRBJ2-3|TRBD2|few
CASRLADNTDTQYF
TGTGCCAGCCGACTAGCGGACAACACAGATACGCAGTATTTT
>TRBV19|13|TRBJ2-7|TRBD2|-
CASSIGGANEQYF
TGTGCCAGTAGTATCGGGGGGGCGAATGAGCAGTACTTC
>TRBV2|13|TRBJ1-3|TRBD1|-
CASRSGGGNTIYF
TGTGCCAGCAGATCAGGGGGAGGAAACACCATATATTTT
>TRBV10-3|13|TRBJ2-1|-|-
CAISETGQDEQFF
TGTGCCATCAGTGAGACAGGGCAGGATGAGCAGTTCTTC
>TRBV20-1|14|TRBJ2-7|TRBD1|many
CSAGRDRDSYEQYF
TGCAGTGCTGGCCGGGACAGGGACTCCTACGAGCAGTACTTC
>TRBV4-2|14|TRBJ1-1|-|few
CASSREGRGTQVFF
TGTGCCAGCAGCCGGGAAGGGCGTGGGACCCAGGTTTTCTTT
>TRBV2|14|TRBJ2-3|TRBD2|-
CASSRSGISDTQYF
TGTGCCAGCAGTCGGAGCGGGATCTCAGATACGCAGTATTTT
>TRBV25-1|13|TRBJ2-5|-|few
CASSRGGVETQYF
TGTGCCAGCAGTCGGGGAGGTGTAGAGACCCAGTACTTC
>TRBV2|12|TRBJ1-6|-|-
CASLEGSSPLHF
TGTGCCAGCCTAGAGGGGTCTTCACCCCTCCACTTT
>TRBV15|15|TRBJ1-6|-|-
CATSRDSGHNSPLHF
TGTGCCACCAGCAGAGACAGTGGGCATAATTCACCCCTCCACTTT
>TRBV29-1|13|TRBJ1-1|-|many
CTWSRQENTEAFF
TGCACCTGGTCGCGACAGGAGAACACTGAAGCTTTCTTT
>TRBV15|15|TRBJ2-7|TRBD2|-
CATSSWTSQAYEQYF
TGTGCCACCAGCAGTTGGACTAGCCAGGCCTACGAGCAGTACTTC
>TRBV10-3|12|TRBJ1-1|TRBD1|-
CASGQGGSEAFF
TGTGCCTCCGGACAGGGCGGCTCTGAAGCTTTCTTT
>TRBV2|13|TRBJ2-7|-|few
CASSHKGPYEQYF
TGTGCCAGCAGCCACAAGGGACCCTACGAGCAGTACTTC
>TRBV25-1|11|TRBJ1-6|-|-
CAGRGDSPLHF
TGTGCCGGCAGGGGAGATTCACCCCTCCACTTT
>TRBV10-3|13|TRBJ1-5|TRBD1|-
CAISPGGAAYEHF
TGTGCCATCAGCCCAGGGGGAGCTGCCTACGAGCATTTT
>TRBV7-6|17|TRBJ2-5|-|-
CASSLGDRDPTGETQYF
TGTGCCAGCAGCTTAGGGGACCGGGACCCCACCGGGGAGACCCAGTACTTC
>TRBV29-1|12|TRBJ2-7|-|many
CSVEGGPYEQYF
TGCAGCGTTGAAGGCGGTCCCTACGAGCAGTACTTC
>TRBV15|12|TRBJ2-3|-|few
CATSREGDTQYF
TGTGCCACCAGCAGAGAAGGAGATACGCAGTATTTT
>TRBV29-1|12|TRBJ2-5|TRBD2|many
CSVFGGAETQYF
TGCAGCGTGTTCGGGGGGGCTGAGACCCAGTACTTC
>TRBV7-6|16|TRBJ1-2|-|many
CASSLAPDGGNYGYTF
TGTGCCAGCAGCTTAGCGCCAGACGGTGGGAACTATGGCTACACCTTC
>TRBV5-6|17|TRBJ1-2|-|-
CASSLRRMGGTAYGYTF
TGTGCCAGCAGCTTGCGGCGGATGGGGGGAACTGCCTATGGCTACACCTTC
>TRBV5-1|15|TRBJ1-2|TRBD1|-
CASSPVGTGEYGYTF
TGCGCCAGCAGCCCGGTTGGGACAGGGGAATATGGCTACACCTTC
>TRBV14|14|TRBJ1-3|-|few
CASSQNTAGNTIYF
TGTGCCAGCAGCCAGAACACAGCTGGAAACACCATATATTTT
>TRBV7-2|14|TRBJ1-1|TRBD1|many
CASSLGARGRWAFF
TGTGCCAGCAGCTTAGGCGCCAGGGGGCGATGGGCTTTCTTT
>TRBV6-2/TRBV6-3|11|TRBJ2-7|-|many
CASSYSTDSHF
TGTGCCAGCAGTTACTCGACGGACTCTCACTTC
>TRBV5-8|14|TRBJ1-2|TRBD1|many
CASSFLDRGYGYTF
TGTGCCAGCAGCTTCTTAGACAGGGGCTATGGCTACACCTTC
>TRBV9|14|TRBJ1-1|-|many
CASSSRTENTEAFF
TGTGCCAGCAGCTCGCGGACAGAGAACACTGAAGCTTTCTTT
>TRBV9|16|TRBJ1-2|TRBD1|many
CASSPGGGQQNYGYTF
TGTGCCAGCAGCCCAGGGGGGGGCCAGCAGAACTATGGCTACACCTTC
>TRBV10-3|14|TRBJ1-2|TRBD1|-
CAISAPGTDYGYTF
TGTGCCATCAGTGCGCCCGGGACAGATTATGGCTACACCTTC
>TRBV10-1|14|TRBJ1-2|TRBD1|-
CANEQGARGYGYTF
TGCGCCAACGAACAGGGGGCGCGCGGCTATGGCTACACCTTC
>TRBV10-3|12|TRBJ1-4|-|-
CAISYGAGETHF
TGTGCCATCAGCTATGGAGCCGGGGAAACACATTTT
>TRBV5-5|14|TRBJ1-3|TRBD1|-
CASRSGQAGNTIYF
TGTGCCAGCAGGAGCGGACAGGCTGGAAACACCATATATTTT
>TRBV10-3|13|TRBJ1-6|TRBD1|many
CAISGQGGSPLHF
TGTGCCATCAGTGGACAGGGGGGCTCACCCCTCCACTTT
>TRBV5-1|18|TRBJ2-5|TRBD2|many
CASSSMLRTSRYQETQYF
TGCGCCAGCAGCTCGATGCTTCGGACTAGCCGATATCAAGAGACCCAGTACTTC
>TRBV6-5|14|TRBJ2-7|-|-
CASSSTGPGVEQYF
TGTGCCAGCAGTAGCACAGGGCCCGGGGTCGAGCAGTACTTC
>TRBV7-9|11|TRBJ2-2|-|-
CASSSKRELFF
TGTGCCAGCAGTTCCAAGCGGGAGCTGTTTTTT
>TRBV20-1|14|TRBJ2-7|TRBD2|many
CSAMGLAGTYEQYF
TGCAGTGCTATGGGACTAGCGGGGACCTACGAGCAGTACTTC
>TRBV29-1|18|TRBJ1-1|TRBD1|once
CSVEDLPGTGFSSTKAFF
TGCAGCGTTGAGGATCTACCGGGGACAGGGTTCAGTAGCACTAAAGCTTTCTTT
>TRBV5-1|15|TRBJ2-5|-|few
CASSPKPSSGETQYF
TGCGCCAGCAGCCCAAAACCCTCATCGGGGGAGACCCAGTACTTC
>TRBV11-2|16|TRBJ1-5|TRBD1|-
CASNPDPTGLIQPQHF
TGTGCCAGCAACCCCGACCCGACAGGGTTGATTCAGCCCCAGCATTTT
>TRBV10-2|13|TRBJ2-5|-|-
CASAGTRLETQYF
TGCGCCAGCGCCGGGACCAGACTAGAGACCCAGTACTTC
>TRBV7-9|16|TRBJ2-5|TRBD2|many
CASSFGSTSGSETQYF
TGTGCCAGCAGCTTCGGGTCGACTAGCGGGAGTGAGACCCAGTACTTC
>TRBV7-9|16|TRBJ1-2|TRBD1|many
CASSLDPKGQGGGYTF
TGTGCCAGCAGCCTCGATCCAAAGGGACAGGGGGGCGGCTACACCTTC
>TRBV7-6|15|TRBJ1-2|-|many
CASSLAAGVNYGYTF
TGTGCCAGCAGCTTAGCGGCAGGGGTTAACTATGGCTACACCTTC
>TRBV20-1|14|TRBJ1-5|-|many
CSAREAGSNQPQHF
TGCAGTGCTAGAGAGGCTGGTTCCAATCAGCCCCAGCATTTT
>TRBV7-9|14|TRBJ2-5|-|-
CASNIRPGHETQYF
TGTGCCAGCAACATCCGACCGGGACACGAGACCCAGTACTTC
>TRBV5-4|18|TRBJ2-5|TRBD2|few
CASSLAPRLAGGQETQYF
TGTGCCAGCAGCTTGGCCCCTCGACTAGCGGGAGGGCAAGAGACCCAGTACTTC